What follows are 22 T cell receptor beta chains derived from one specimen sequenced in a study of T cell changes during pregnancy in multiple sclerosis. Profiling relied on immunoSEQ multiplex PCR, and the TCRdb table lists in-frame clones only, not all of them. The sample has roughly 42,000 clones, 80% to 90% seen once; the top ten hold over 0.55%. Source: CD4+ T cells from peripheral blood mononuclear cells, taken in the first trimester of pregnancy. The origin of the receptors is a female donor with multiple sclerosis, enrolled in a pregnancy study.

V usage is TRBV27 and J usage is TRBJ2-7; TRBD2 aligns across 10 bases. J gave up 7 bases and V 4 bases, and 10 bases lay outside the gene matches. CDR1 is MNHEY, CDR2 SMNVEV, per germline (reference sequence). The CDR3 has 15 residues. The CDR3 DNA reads TGTGCCAGCAGTTCCCACGCTAGCGGGAGTTTTGAGCAGTACTTC. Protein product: CASSSHASGSFEQYF.

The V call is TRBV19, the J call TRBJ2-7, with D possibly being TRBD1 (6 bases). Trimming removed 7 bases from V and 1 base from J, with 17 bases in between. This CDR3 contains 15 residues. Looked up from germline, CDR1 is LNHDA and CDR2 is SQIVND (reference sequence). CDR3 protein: CASTLGRGPSYEQYF. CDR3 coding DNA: TGTGCCAGTACCCTTGGCAGGGGCCCTTCCTACGAGCAGTACTTC.

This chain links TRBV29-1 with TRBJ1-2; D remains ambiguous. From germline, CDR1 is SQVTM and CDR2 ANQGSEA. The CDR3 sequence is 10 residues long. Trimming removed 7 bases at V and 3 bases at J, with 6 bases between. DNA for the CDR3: TGCAGCGCCAGTGACTATGGCTACACCTTC. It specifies CSASDYGYTF.

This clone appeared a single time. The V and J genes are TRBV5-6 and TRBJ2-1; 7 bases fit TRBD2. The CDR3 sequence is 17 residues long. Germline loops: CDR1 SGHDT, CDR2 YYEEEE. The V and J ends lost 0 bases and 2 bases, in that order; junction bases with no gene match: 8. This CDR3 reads CASSLDPSGIAYNEQFF. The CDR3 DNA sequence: TGTGCCAGCAGCTTGGACCCCAGCGGGATAGCCTACAATGAGCAGTTCTTC.

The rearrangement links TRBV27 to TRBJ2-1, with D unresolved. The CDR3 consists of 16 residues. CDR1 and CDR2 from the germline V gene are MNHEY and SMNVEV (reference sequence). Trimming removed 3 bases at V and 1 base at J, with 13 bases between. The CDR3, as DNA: TGTGCCAGCAGTTTTGCGTCGAGGCGATCCTACAATGAGCAGTTCTTC. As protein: CASSFASRRSYNEQFF.

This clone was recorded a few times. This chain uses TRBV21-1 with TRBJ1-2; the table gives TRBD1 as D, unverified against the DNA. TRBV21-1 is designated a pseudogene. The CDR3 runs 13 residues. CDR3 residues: CASLHPGGSSYTF. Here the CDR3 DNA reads TGTGCCAGCTTGCATCCAGGGGGTTCTAGCTACACCTTC.

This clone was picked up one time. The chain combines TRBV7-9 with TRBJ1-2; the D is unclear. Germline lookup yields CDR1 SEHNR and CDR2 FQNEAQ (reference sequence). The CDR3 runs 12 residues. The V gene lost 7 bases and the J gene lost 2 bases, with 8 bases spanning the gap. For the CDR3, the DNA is TGTGCCAGCACAGACAAGAACTATGGCTACACCTTC. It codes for CASTDKNYGYTF.

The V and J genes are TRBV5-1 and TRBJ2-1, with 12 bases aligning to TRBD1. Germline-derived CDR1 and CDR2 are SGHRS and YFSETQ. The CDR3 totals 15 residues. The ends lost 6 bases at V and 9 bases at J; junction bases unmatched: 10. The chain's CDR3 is CASNYGTGGRGEQFF. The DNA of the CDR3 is TGCGCCAGCAACTACGGGACAGGGGGCCGGGGTGAGCAGTTCTTC.

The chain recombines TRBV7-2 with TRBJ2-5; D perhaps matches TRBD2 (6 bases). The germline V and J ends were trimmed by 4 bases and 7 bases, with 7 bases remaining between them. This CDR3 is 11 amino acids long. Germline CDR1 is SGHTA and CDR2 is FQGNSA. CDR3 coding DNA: TGTGCCAGCAGCTCCGGGGGGACCCAGTACTTC. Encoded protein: CASSSGGTQYF.

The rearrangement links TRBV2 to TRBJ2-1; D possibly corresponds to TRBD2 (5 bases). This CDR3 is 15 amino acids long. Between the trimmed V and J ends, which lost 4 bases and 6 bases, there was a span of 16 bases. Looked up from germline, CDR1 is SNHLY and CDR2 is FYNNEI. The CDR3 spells CASSALLVGSNEQFF. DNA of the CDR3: TGTGCCAGCAGTGCATTACTAGTAGGGAGCAATGAGCAGTTCTTC.

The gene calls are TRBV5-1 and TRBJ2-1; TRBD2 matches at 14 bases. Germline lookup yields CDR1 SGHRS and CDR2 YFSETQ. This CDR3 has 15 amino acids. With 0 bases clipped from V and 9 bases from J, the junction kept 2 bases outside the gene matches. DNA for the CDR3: TGCGCCAGCAGCTTGGAAGGACTAGCGGGAGGTGAGCAGTTCTTC. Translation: CASSLEGLAGGEQFF.

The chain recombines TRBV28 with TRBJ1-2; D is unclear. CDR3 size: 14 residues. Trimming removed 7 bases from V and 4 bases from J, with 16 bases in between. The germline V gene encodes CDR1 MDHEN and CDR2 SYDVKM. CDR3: CASTLSGGIYGYTF. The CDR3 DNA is TGTGCCAGCACCCTATCAGGCGGGATCTATGGCTACACCTTC.

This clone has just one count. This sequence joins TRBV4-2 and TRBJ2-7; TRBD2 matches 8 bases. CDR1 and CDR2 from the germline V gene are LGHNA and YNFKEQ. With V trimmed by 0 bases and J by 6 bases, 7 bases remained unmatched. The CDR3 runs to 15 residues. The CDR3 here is CASSQDGSGSIEQYF. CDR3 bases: TGTGCCAGCAGCCAAGATGGGAGCGGGAGCATCGAGCAGTACTTC.

The CDR3 loop reads CASSTYIGTGGHTEAFF. The DNA for the CDR3 is TGTGCCAGTAGTACCTACATCGGGACAGGGGGACACACTGAAGCTTTCTTT. This chain links TRBV19 with TRBJ1-1; 11 bases fit TRBD1. This CDR3 is built from 17 residues. Germline values: CDR1 LNHDA, CDR2 SQIVND (reference sequence). The trim removed 4 bases at V and 3 bases at J, leaving 10 bases unmatched.

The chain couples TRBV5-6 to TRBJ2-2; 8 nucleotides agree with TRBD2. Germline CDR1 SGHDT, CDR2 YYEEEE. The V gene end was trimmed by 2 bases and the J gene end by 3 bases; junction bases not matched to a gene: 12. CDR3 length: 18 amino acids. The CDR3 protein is CASSFFGLSGSDTGELFF. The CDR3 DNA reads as TGTGCCAGCAGCTTTTTTGGATTGAGCGGGAGTGACACCGGGGAGCTGTTTTTT. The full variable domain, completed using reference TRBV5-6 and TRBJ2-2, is DAGVTQSPTHLIKTRGQQVTLRCSPKSGHDTVSWYQQALGQGPQFIFQYYEEEERQRGNFPDRFSGHQFPNYSSELNVNALLLGDSALYLCASSFFGLSGSDTGELFFGEGSRLTVL.

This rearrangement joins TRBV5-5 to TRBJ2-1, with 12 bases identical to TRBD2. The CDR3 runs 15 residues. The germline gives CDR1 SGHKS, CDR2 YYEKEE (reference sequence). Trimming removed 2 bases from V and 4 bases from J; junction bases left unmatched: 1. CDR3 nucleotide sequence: TGTGCCAGCAGCTTCGGACTAGCGGGGTACAATGAGCAGTTCTTC. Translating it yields CASSFGLAGYNEQFF.

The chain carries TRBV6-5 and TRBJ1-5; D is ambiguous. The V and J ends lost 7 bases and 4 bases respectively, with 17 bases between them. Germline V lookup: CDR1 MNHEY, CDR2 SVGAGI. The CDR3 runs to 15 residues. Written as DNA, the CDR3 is TGTGCCAGCACCCAAACCAGGAGGAGTAATCAGCCCCAGCATTTT. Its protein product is CASTQTRRSNQPQHF.

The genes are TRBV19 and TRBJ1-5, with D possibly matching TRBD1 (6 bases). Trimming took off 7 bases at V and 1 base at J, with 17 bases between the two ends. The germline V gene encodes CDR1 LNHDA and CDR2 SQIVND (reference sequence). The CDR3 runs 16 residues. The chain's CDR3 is CASIPRGAGSNQPQHF. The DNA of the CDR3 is TGTGCCAGTATTCCTCGGGGGGCTGGGAGCAATCAGCCCCAGCATTTT.

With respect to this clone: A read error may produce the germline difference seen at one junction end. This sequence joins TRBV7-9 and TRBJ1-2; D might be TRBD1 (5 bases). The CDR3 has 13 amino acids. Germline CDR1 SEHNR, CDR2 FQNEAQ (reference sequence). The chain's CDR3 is CVSSEQEIYGYTF. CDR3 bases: TGTGTCAGCAGCGAACAGGAGATTTATGGCTACACCTTC.

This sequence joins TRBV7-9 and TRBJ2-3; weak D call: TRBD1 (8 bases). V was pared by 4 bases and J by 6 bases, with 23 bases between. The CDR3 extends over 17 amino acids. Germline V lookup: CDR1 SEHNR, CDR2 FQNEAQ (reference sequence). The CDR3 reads CASSSQDRAAGFDTQYF. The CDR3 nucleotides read TGTGCCAGCAGCTCGCAGGACAGGGCAGCGGGGTTTGATACGCAGTATTTT.

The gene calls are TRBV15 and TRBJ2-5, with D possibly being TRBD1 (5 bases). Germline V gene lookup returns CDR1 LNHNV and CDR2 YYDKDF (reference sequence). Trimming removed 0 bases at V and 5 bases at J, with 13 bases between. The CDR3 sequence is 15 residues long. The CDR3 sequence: CATSRDLTGLETQYF. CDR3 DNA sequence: TGTGCCACCAGCAGAGATCTTACAGGCCTTGAGACCCAGTACTTC.

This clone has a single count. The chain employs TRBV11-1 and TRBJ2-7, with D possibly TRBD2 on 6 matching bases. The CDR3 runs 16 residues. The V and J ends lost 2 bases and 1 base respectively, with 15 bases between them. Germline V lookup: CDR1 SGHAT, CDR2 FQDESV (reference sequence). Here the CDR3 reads CASSLLAVGGSYEQYF. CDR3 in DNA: TGTGCCAGCAGCTTATTGGCTGTGGGGGGATCCTACGAGCAGTACTTC.